This T cell receptor (beta chain) emerged from a study of T cells in localized non-small cell lung cancer. Findings of the study overall: Greater blood T cell density accompanied longer overall survival.

As regards this clone: The antigen is undetermined.

Some clones are missing from TCRdb's copy, which holds only in-frame ones; the method was immunoSEQ multiplex PCR. The sample has about 70,000 clones; about nine tenths are singletons. The sample here was peripheral blood, taken before any cancer treatment. The clonotype comes from a male donor at least 60 years old with stage III squamous cell lung carcinoma.

CDR3 in amino acids: CASSSGQKLPNQPQHF. The CDR3 region has the DNA TGTGCCAGTAGTTCAGGACAAAAGCTACCCAATCAGCCCCAGCATTTT. The J gene is TRBJ1-5, the V gene TRBV19, with D maybe TRBD1 (5 bases). The germline V gene has CDR1 LNHDA and CDR2 SQIVND (reference sequence). The CDR3 has 16 amino acids. V was cut by 5 bases and J by 3 bases, with 17 bases left in between.